This T cell receptor beta chain is from a study of a mutant IDH1 vaccine in newly diagnosed glioma. Findings and limits, study-wide: Immune responses induced by vaccination arose in around 93% of the patients.

Sequencing was performed with immunoSEQ multiplex PCR; in TCRdb, only in-frame clones are kept and a portion is missing. The table includes some 64,000 clones, roughly 83% detected once. From germline, CDR1 is LGHNA and CDR2 YSLEER. This CDR3 has 15 residues. The ends lost 1 base at V and 5 bases at J; junction bases unmatched: 6. Time point reported: week 11, during vaccination. Mutant IDH1 20-mer peptide, at 300 ug, made up each vaccine dose, with topical imiquimod. With regard to this clone: Its specificity is not known.

V gene TRBV4-3 combines with J gene TRBJ1-1, with 8 positions matching TRBD1. The material sequenced was PBMCs, taken from a glioma patient whose treatment included an IDH1 peptide vaccine. This receptor was obtained from a woman between 50 and 59 years old with glioma. For the CDR3, the DNA is TGCGCCAGCAGCCAAGGCCAGGGGGCGGTAACTGAAGCTTTCTTT. The encoded protein is CASSQGQGAVTEAFF.